The 19 T cell receptor beta chains presented below share a single source sample, sequenced in a study of T cell repertoires in cytomegalovirus infection. TCRdb re-derived calls from the reads in MiXCR, one entry per CDR3 protein. Of roughly 500,000 distinct CDR3 sequences in the sample, roughly 42% are singletons; the top ten hold 40% to 50%. These TCRs' antigens remain unknown. The source was cultured PBMCs, collected from culture after CMV antigen stimulation. Every receptor here comes from a human donor in good health (CMV status not recorded). Some clones in this sample may be carry-over from other donors' samples.

The table lists this clonotype with a few counts. The chain has TRBV7-9 and TRBJ1-6; possible D gene TRBD1, 5 bases. The CDR3 is 13 residues long. The germline V gene has CDR1 SEHNR and CDR2 FQNEAQ (reference sequence). With 5 bases removed from V and 9 bases from J, the gap between germline ends came to 11 bases. Written as DNA, the CDR3 is TGTGCCAGCAGCCTCATGGGGGGTTCACCCCTCCACTTT. Protein: CASSLMGGSPLHF.

The V gene is TRBV4-3, the J gene TRBJ2-3; D remains ambiguous. The CDR3 totals 13 residues. The ends were cut back, 8 bases at V and 6 bases at J, with 15 bases in the middle. Germline CDR1 is LGHNA and CDR2 is YSLEER. The CDR3 region has the DNA TGCGCCAGCGCGCGAACTGGCGGCGATACGCAGTATTTT. Translated, it gives CASARTGGDTQYF.

This clonotype was seen a handful of times. The rearrangement joins TRBV7-2 to TRBJ2-3; 8 bases agree with TRBD1. Germline loops: CDR1 SGHTA, CDR2 FQGNSA. Unmatched junction bases numbered 6, after V lost 5 bases and J lost 2 bases. This CDR3 region has 15 residues. The CDR3 nucleotides are TGTGCCAGCAGCACAGGGACAGGCTACACAGATACGCAGTATTTT. This encodes CASSTGTGYTDTQYF.

Only a few counts were recorded for this clonotype. V gene TRBV12-3 or TRBV12-4 combines with J gene TRBJ2-4; perhaps TRBD2 as D (6 bases). V was trimmed by 7 bases and J by 5 bases, leaving 15 bases between them. CDR3 size: 14 residues. The CDR3 here is CASTMEGTENIQYF. CDR3 DNA: TGTGCCAGCACCATGGAGGGGACCGAAAACATTCAGTACTTC.

The sample holds many counts of this clonotype. The rearrangement uses TRBV7-8 and TRBJ2-7, with 8 bases aligning to TRBD2. CDR3 length: 16 residues. J gave up 3 bases and V 1 base, and 8 bases lay outside the gene matches. CDR1 SGHVS and CDR2 FQNEAQ come from the germline V gene. The CDR3 here is CASSLEGGSGGYEQYF. The CDR3 region has the DNA TGTGCCAGCAGCTTAGAGGGCGGGAGCGGGGGCTACGAGCAGTACTTC.

The rearrangement links TRBV6-1 to TRBJ1-1, with D possibly being TRBD1 (5 bases). The CDR3 sequence is 14 residues long. V lost 6 bases and J lost 4, with 15 bases in between. The germline gives CDR1 MNHNS, CDR2 SASEGT. This CDR3 reads CASSPRSGATEAFF. CDR3 DNA: TGTGCCAGCAGCCCCCGGAGCGGGGCCACTGAAGCTTTCTTT.

This clonotype was counted a few times. The V call is TRBV20-1, the J call TRBJ1-5; 7 nucleotides match TRBD1. CDR3 length: 13 residues. CDR1 is DFQATT, CDR2 SNEGSKA, per germline (reference sequence). V trimming: 4 bases; J trimming: 6 bases; junction bases outside the gene matches: 6. CDR3 loop: CSANRGLGQPQHF. CDR3 sequence (DNA): TGCAGTGCTAACAGGGGCTTAGGTCAGCCCCAGCATTTT.

CDR3: CASSYSPSHEQYF. The CDR3, as DNA: TGTGCCAGCAGTTACTCGCCTAGCCACGAGCAGTACTTC. The chain recombines TRBV6-2 or TRBV6-3 with TRBJ2-7; perhaps TRBD2 as D (5 bases). The V and J ends lost 0 bases and 5 bases respectively, with 8 bases between them. CDR3 length: 13 residues. Germline loops: CDR1 MNHEY, CDR2 SVGEGT.

This clonotype has only a few counts. The chain combines TRBV5-4 with TRBJ2-5; D is uncertain. The germline CDR1 and CDR2 sequences are SGHNT and YYREEE (reference sequence). Trimming took 4 bases from V and 3 from J, leaving 19 bases between them. The CDR3 has 16 amino acids. DNA of the CDR3: TGTGCCAGCAGCCCGGTACCGAGCCTATTCGAAGAGACCCAGTACTTC. Amino acids: CASSPVPSLFEETQYF. Drawing the rest from reference TRBV5-4 and TRBJ2-5, the complete variable domain is ETGVTQSPTHLIKTRGQQVTLRCSSQSGHNTVSWYQQALGQGPQFIFQYYREEENGRGNFPPRFSGLQFPNYSSELNVNALELDDSALYLCASSPVPSLFEETQYFGPGTRLLVL.

The rearrangement joins TRBV20-1 to TRBJ2-3; tentative D call: TRBD2 (5 bases). The V end lost 1 base, the J end lost 2 bases, and 7 bases lay between the germline ends. This CDR3 has 13 amino acids. Germline values: CDR1 DFQATT, CDR2 SNEGSKA (reference sequence). This CDR3 reads CSARAGTTDTQYF. In DNA form, the CDR3 reads TGCAGTGCTAGAGCGGGAACCACAGATACGCAGTATTTT.

The chain employs TRBV2 and TRBJ1-2; maybe TRBD1 (6 bases). Germline V lookup: CDR1 SNHLY, CDR2 FYNNEI. V was trimmed by 5 bases and J by 5 bases, leaving 15 bases between them. The CDR3 consists of 14 residues. CDR3: CASSTTRDTYGYTF. Written as DNA, the CDR3 is TGTGCCAGCAGTACCACCAGGGACACGTATGGCTACACCTTC.

The CDR3 DNA reads as TGTGCCAGCAACGGACTAGCGGGTTTTGCGGGCGAGCAGTACTTC. Translating gives CASNGLAGFAGEQYF. V usage is TRBV5-5 and J usage is TRBJ2-7, with 11 bases aligning to TRBD2. The V gene's germline CDR1 is SGHKS and CDR2 YYEKEE (reference sequence). The trim removed 6 bases at V and 6 bases at J, leaving 11 bases unmatched. There are 15 residues in the CDR3.

This chain links TRBV4-3 with TRBJ2-7; 8 bases align to TRBD2. The CDR3 runs to 15 residues. V lost 0 bases and J lost 1; bases outside the gene matches: 2. CDR1 LGHNA and CDR2 YSLEER come from the germline V gene. The CDR3 spells CASSQETSASYEQYF. The CDR3 nucleotides are TGCGCCAGCAGCCAAGAGACTAGCGCTTCCTACGAGCAGTACTTC.

This chain connects TRBV12-3 or TRBV12-4 to TRBJ2-2; TRBD2 might be the D (6 bases). CDR3 length equals 16 residues. The ends were cut back, 6 bases at V and 0 bases at J, with 14 bases in the middle. CDR3 sequence: CASRAMPGANTGELFF. In DNA, the CDR3 is TGTGCCAGCAGGGCCATGCCGGGAGCGAACACCGGGGAGCTGTTTTTT.

The gene calls are TRBV20-1 and TRBJ2-2; TRBD1 might be the D (8 bases). Germline V gene lookup returns CDR1 DFQATT and CDR2 SNEGSKA (reference sequence). The V end lost 0 bases, the J end lost 4 bases, and 15 bases lay between the germline ends. The CDR3 contains 16 residues. The DNA of the CDR3 is TGCAGTGCTAGAGACTCAGGGGGCGGGGGCACCGGGGAGCTGTTTTTT. It translates to CSARDSGGGGTGELFF.

V and J are TRBV12-3 or TRBV12-4 and TRBJ2-3, with a weak D call TRBD2 (6 bases). This CDR3 has 15 amino acids. V shed 5 bases and J shed 0 bases, with 12 bases lying between them. The DNA of the CDR3 is TGTGCCAGCAGTCCGGGACTCGGTAGCACAGATACGCAGTATTTT. This encodes CASSPGLGSTDTQYF.

The V gene is TRBV7-2, the J gene TRBJ2-5, with 7 bases aligning to TRBD1. The ends lost 5 bases at V and 1 base at J; junction bases unmatched: 4. Germline assignment: CDR1 SGHTA and CDR2 FQGNSA. The CDR3 spans 14 residues. CDR3 amino acids: CASSLWDSQETQYF. The CDR3 DNA reads TGTGCCAGCAGCCTATGGGACAGCCAAGAGACCCAGTACTTC.

There are a few counts of this clonotype. The rearrangement links TRBV10-3 to TRBJ2-5; 7 nucleotides match TRBD2. CDR3 length: 13 amino acids. The V gene's germline CDR1 is ENHRY and CDR2 SYGVKD. The V segment lost 5 bases and the J segment 2 bases; nucleotides outside the gene matches: 2. In DNA form, the CDR3 reads TGTGCCATCAGTTCTAGCGGACAAGAGACCCAGTACTTC. Protein product: CAISSSGQETQYF.

This clonotype was picked up a small number of times. The junction differs from germline at one of its ends, possibly a read error. This chain uses TRBV6-1 with TRBJ1-5, with D unresolved. Germline V gives CDR1 MNHNS, CDR2 SASEGT. This CDR3 region has 9 residues. The CDR3 coding sequence is TGTGCCAGCAGTCAGCCCCAGCATTTT. Its protein is CASSQPQHF.